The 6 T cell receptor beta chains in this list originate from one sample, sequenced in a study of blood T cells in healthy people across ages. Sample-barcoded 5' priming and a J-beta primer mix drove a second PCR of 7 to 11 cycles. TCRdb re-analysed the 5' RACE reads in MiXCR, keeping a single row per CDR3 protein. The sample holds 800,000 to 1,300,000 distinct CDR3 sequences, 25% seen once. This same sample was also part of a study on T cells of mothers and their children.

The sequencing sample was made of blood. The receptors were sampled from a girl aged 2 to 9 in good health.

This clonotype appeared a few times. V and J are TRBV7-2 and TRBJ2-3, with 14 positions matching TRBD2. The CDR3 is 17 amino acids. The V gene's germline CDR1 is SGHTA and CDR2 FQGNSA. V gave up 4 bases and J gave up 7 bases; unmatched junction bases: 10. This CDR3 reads CASSSKETSGGANTQYF. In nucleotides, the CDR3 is TGTGCCAGCAGCTCGAAAGAGACTAGCGGGGGGGCAAATACGCAGTATTTT.

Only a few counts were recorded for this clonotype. CDR3 amino acids: CSVGSAYNEQFF. The DNA of the CDR3 is TGCAGCGTTGGCAGTGCCTACAATGAGCAGTTCTTC. The V gene is TRBV29-1, the J gene TRBJ2-1; no firm D call. The CDR3 consists of 12 residues. V lost 4 bases, J lost 2 bases, and 6 bases lay in between. CDR1 is SQVTM and CDR2 is ANQGSEA in the germline V gene.

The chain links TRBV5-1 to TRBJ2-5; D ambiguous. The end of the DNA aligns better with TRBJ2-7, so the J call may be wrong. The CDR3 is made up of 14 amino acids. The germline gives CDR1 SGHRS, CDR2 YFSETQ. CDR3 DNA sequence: TGCGCCAGCAGCTTGGGACCAGATAACTACGAGCAGTACTTC. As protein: CASSLGPDNYEQYF.

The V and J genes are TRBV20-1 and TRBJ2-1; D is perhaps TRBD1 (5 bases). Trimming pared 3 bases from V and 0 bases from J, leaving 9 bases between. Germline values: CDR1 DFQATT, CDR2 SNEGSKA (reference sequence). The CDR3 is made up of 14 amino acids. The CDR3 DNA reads TGCAGTGCTAGGGACAAGAGCTCCTACAATGAGCAGTTCTTC. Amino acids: CSARDKSSYNEQFF.

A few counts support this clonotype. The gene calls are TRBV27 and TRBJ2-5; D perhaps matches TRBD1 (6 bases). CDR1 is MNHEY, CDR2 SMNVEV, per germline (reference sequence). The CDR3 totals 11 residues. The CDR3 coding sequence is TGTGGATCAGGGGACGGGGAGACCCAGTACTTC. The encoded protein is CGSGDGETQYF.

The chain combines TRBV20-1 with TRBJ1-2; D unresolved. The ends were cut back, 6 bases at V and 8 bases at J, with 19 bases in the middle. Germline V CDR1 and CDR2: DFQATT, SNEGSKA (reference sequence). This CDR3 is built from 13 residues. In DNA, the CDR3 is TGCAGTGCCCCCCTCTCAGGAGTTGGAGGCTACACCTTC. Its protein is CSAPLSGVGGYTF.